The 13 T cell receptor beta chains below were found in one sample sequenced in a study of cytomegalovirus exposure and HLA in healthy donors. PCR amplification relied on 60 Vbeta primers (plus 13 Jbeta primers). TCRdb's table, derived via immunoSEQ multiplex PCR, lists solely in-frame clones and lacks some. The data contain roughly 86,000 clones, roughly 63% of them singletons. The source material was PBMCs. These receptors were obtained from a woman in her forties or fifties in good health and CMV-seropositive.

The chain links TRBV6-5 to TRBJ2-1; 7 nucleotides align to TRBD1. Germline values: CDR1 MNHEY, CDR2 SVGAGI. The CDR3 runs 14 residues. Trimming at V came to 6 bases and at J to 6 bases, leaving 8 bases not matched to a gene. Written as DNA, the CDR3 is TGTGCCAGCAGACAGGTTGACAGGGTCAATGAGCAGTTCTTC. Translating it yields CASRQVDRVNEQFF.

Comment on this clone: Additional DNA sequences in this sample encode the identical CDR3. CDR3 DNA sequence: TGTGCCAGCAGCTTGGGGGGGACAGGGGTCTACGAGCAGTACTTC. It yields the protein CASSLGGTGVYEQYF. The chain employs TRBV5-6 and TRBJ2-7, with 10 nucleotides matching TRBD1. Germline CDR1 reads SGHDT; CDR2 reads YYEEEE. Trimming cost V 0 bases and J 3 bases; bases outside gene matches: 3. The CDR3 sequence is 15 residues long.

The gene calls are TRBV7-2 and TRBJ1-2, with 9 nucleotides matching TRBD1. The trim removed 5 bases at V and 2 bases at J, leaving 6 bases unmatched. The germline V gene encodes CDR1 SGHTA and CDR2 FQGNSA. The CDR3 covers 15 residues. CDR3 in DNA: TGTGCCAGCAGCCCGGGACAGGGAATCAACTATGGCTACACCTTC. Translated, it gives CASSPGQGINYGYTF.

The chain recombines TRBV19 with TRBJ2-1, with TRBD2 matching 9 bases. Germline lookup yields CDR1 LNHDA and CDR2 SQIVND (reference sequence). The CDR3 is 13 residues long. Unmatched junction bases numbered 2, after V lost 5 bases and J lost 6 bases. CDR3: CASSAGGPNEQFF. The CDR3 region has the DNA TGTGCCAGTAGTGCGGGGGGGCCCAATGAGCAGTTCTTC.

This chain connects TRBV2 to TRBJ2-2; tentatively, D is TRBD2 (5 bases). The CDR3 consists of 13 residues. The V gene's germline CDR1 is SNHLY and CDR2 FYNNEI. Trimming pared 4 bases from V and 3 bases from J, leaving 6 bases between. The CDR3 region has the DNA TGTGCCAGCAGTGTGGACTACACCGGGGAGCTGTTTTTT. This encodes CASSVDYTGELFF.

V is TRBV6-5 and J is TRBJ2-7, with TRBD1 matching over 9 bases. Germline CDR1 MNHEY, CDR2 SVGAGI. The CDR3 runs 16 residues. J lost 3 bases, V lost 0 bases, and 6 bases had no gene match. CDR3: CASSYSGTGWNYEQYF. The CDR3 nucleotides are TGTGCCAGCAGTTACTCGGGGACAGGGTGGAACTACGAGCAGTACTTC.

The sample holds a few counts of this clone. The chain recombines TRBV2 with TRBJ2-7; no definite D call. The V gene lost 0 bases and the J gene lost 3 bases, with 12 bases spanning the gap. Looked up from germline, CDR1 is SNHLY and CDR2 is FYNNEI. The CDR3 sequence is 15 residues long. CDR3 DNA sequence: TGTGCCAGCAGTGAAGCCCTAGTTCCTCTCTACGAGCAGTACTTC. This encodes CASSEALVPLYEQYF.

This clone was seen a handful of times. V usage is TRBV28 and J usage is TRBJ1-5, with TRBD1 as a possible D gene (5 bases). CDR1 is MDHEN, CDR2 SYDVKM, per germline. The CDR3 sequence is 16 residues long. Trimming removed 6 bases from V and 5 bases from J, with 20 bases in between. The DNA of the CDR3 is TGTGCCAGCAGCCCTCCCTCGGGGGTGGTCTATCAGCCCCAGCATTTT. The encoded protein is CASSPPSGVVYQPQHF.

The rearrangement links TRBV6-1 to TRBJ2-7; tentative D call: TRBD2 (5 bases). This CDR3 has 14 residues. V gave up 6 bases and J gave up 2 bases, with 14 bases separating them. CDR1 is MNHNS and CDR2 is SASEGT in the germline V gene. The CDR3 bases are TGTGCCAGCAGAAGTGAATCCGGGGCCTACGAGCAGTACTTC. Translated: CASRSESGAYEQYF.

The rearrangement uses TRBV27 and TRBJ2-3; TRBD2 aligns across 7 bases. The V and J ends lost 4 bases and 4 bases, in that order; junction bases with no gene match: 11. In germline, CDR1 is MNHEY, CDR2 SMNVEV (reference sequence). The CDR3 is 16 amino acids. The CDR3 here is CASSSKTSRGSDTQYF. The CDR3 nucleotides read TGTGCCAGCAGTTCGAAGACTAGCCGGGGCTCAGATACGCAGTATTTT.

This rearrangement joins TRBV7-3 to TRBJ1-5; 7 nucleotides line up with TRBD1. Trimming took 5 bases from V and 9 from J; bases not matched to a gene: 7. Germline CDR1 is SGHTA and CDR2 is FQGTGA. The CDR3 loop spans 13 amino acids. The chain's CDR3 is CASSAQQGRPQHF. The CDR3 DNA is TGTGCCAGCAGCGCGCAACAGGGGCGGCCCCAGCATTTT. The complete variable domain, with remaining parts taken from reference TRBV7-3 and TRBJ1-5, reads GAGVSQTPSNKVTEKGKYVELRCDPISGHTALYWYRQSLGQGPEFLIYFQGTGAADDSGLPNDRFFAVRPEGSVSTLKIQRTERGDSAVYLCASSAQQGRPQHFGDGTRLSIL.

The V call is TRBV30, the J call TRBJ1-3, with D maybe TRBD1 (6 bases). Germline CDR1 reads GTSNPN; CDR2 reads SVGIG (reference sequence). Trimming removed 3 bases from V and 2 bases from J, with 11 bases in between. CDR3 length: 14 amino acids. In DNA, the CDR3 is TGTGCCTGGAGAATCAGGACAGCTGGAAACACCATATATTTT. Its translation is CAWRIRTAGNTIYF.

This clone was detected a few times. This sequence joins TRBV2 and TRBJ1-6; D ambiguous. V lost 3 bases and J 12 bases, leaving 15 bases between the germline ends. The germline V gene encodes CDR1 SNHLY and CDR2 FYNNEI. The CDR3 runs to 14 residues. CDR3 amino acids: CASSEPFWEGPLHF. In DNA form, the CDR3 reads TGTGCCAGCAGTGAGCCCTTCTGGGAGGGACCCCTCCACTTT. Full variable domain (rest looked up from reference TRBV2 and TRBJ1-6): EPEVTQTPSHQVTQMGQEVILRCVPISNHLYFYWYRQILGQKVEFLVSFYNNEISEKSEIFDDQFSVERPDGSNFTLKIRSTKLEDSAMYFCASSEPFWEGPLHFGNGTRLTVT.